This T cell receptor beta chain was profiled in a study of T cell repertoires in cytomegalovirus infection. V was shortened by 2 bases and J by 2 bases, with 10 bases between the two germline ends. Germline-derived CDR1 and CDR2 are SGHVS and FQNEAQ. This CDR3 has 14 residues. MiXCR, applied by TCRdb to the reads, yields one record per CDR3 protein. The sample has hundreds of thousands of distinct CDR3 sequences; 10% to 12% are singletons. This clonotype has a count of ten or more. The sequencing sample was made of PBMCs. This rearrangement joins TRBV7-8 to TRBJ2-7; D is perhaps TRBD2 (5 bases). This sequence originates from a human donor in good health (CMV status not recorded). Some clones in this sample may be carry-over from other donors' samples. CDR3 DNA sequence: TGTGCCAGCAGCTTAACGACTACCGCCTACGAGCAGTACTTC. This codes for CASSLTTTAYEQYF.